This T cell receptor (beta chain) was identified in a study of T-cell reconstitution after alpha-beta-depleted transplantation in children. This clonotype has more than one count but fewer than ten. It was with unique molecular identifiers that the TCRbeta library was prepared. TCRdb used MiXCR to reprocess the PCR reads, holding one entry per CDR3 protein. The sample shows about 540,000 distinct CDR3 sequences, about 18% of them seen only once. The CDR3 consists of 14 residues. V gave up 6 bases and J gave up 7 bases, with 19 bases separating them. Germline CDR1 SNHLY, CDR2 FYNNEI. The receptor comes from a human donor who donated a stem cell graft to a child with acute lymphoblastic leukemia. The source was PBMCs from the stem cell graft donor, collected from the stem cell graft. The chain joins TRBV2 to TRBJ2-7, with a weak D call TRBD2 (5 bases). CDR3 nucleotide sequence: TGTGCCAGCAGGCCGACACCCGAGGGAATTGAGCAGTACTTC. Its protein is CASRPTPEGIEQYF.